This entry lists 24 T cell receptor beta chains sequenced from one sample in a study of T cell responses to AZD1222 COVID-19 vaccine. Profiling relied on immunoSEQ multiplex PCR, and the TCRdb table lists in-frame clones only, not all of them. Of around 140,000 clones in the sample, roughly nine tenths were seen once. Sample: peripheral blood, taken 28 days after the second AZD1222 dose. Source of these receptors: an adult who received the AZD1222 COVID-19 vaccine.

CDR3 sequence (DNA): TGTGCCAGCAGCTTTAGGGTTAGGCGCCGCGAGCAGTTCTTC. Translation: CASSFRVRRREQFF. This chain uses TRBV5-8 with TRBJ2-1; no firm D call. The germline V gene encodes CDR1 SGHTS and CDR2 YDEGEE. Between the trimmed V and J ends, which lost 2 bases and 10 bases, there was a span of 16 bases. The CDR3 is 14 amino acids.

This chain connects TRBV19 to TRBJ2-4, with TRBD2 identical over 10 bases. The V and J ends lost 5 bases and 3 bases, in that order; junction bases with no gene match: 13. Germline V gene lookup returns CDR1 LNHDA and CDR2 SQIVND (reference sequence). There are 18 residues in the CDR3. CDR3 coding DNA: TGTGCCAGTAGTCCCCGGACTAGCGGAGAGGGTGTCAAAAACATTCAGTACTTC. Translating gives CASSPRTSGEGVKNIQYF.

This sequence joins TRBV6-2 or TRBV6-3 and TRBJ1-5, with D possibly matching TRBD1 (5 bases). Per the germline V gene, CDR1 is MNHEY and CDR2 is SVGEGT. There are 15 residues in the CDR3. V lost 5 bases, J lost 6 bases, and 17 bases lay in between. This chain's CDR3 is CASSPPGAGGQPQHF. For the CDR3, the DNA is TGTGCCAGCAGTCCCCCCGGGGCTGGCGGTCAGCCCCAGCATTTT.

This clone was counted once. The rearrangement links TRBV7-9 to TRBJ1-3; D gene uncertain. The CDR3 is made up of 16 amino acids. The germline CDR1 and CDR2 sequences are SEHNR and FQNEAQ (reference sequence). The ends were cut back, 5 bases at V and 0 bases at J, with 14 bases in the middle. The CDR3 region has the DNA TGTGCCAGCAGCCCCCCTGTGCGCCACTCTGGAAACACCATATATTTT. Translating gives CASSPPVRHSGNTIYF.

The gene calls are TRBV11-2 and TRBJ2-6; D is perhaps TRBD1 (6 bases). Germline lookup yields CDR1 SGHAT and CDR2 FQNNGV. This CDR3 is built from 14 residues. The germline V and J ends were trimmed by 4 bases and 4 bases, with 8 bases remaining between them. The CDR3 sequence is CASSSGVGANVLTF. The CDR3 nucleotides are TGTGCCAGCAGCTCAGGGGTCGGGGCCAACGTCCTGACTTTC.

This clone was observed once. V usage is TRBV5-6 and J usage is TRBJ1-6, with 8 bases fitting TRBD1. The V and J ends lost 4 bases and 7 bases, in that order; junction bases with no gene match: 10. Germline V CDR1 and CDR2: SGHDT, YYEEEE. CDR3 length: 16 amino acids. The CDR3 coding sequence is TGTGCCAGCAGCCCTAGAGACAGGGGCAGCAATTCACCCCTCCACTTT. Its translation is CASSPRDRGSNSPLHF.

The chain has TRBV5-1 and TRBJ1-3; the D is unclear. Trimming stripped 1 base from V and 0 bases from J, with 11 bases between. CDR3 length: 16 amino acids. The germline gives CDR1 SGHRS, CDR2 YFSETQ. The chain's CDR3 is CASSLNLPSSGNTIYF. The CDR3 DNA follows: TGCGCCAGCAGCTTGAACCTCCCGAGCTCTGGAAACACCATATATTTT. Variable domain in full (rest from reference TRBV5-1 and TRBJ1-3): KAGVTQTPRYLIKTRGQQVTLSCSPISGHRSVSWYQQTPGQGLQFLFEYFSETQRNKGNFPGRFSGRQFSNSRSEMNVSTLELGDSALYLCASSLNLPSSGNTIYFGEGSWLTVV.

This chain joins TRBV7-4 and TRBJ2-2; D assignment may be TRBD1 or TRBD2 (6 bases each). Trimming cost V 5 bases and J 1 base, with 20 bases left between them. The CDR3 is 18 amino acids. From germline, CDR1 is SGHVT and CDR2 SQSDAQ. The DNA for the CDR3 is TGTGCCAGCAGCCCACGAGGGCACGGGGGCGTGAACACCGGGGAGCTGTTTTTT. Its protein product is CASSPRGHGGVNTGELFF.

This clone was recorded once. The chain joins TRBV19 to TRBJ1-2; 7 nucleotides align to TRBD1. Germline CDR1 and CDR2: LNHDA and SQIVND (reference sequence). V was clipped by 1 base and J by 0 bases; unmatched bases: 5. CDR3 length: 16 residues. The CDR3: CASSIVTTGTNYGYTF. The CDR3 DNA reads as TGTGCCAGTAGTATAGTAACGACAGGGACTAACTATGGCTACACCTTC.

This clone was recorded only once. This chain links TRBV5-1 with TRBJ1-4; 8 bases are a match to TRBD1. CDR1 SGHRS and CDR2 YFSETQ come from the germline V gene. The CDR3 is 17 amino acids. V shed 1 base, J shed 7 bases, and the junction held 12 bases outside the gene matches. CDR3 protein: CASSLFGQGDVIEKLFF. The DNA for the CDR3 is TGCGCCAGCAGCTTGTTTGGACAGGGAGATGTGATTGAAAAACTGTTTTTT.

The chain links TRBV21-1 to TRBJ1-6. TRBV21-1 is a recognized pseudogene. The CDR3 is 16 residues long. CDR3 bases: TGTGCCAGCAGCATTGGGGAGGAGAATATAAATTCACCCCTCCACTTT. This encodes CASSIGEENINSPLHF.

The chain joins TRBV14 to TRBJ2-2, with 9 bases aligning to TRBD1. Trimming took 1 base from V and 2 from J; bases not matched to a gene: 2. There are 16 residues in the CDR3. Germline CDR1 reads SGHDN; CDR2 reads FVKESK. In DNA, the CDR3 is TGTGCCAGCAGCCAAGTCACAGGGGGCAACACCGGGGAGCTGTTTTTT. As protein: CASSQVTGGNTGELFF.

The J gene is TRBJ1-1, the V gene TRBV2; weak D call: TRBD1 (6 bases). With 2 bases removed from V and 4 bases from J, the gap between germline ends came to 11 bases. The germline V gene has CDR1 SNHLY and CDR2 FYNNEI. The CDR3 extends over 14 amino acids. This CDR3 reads CASSEWGLGTEAFF. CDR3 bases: TGTGCCAGCAGTGAATGGGGGCTTGGCACTGAAGCTTTCTTT. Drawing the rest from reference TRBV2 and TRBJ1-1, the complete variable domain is EPEVTQTPSHQVTQMGQEVILRCVPISNHLYFYWYRQILGQKVEFLVSFYNNEISEKSEIFDDQFSVERPDGSNFTLKIRSTKLEDSAMYFCASSEWGLGTEAFFGQGTRLTVV.

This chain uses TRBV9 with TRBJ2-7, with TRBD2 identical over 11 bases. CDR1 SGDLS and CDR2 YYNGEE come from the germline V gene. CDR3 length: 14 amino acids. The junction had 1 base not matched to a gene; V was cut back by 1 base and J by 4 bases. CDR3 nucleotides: TGTGCCAGCAGCGTATTAGCGGGAGGGTACGAGCAGTACTTC. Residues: CASSVLAGGYEQYF. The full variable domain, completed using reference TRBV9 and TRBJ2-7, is DSGVTQTPKHLITATGQRVTLRCSPRSGDLSVYWYQQSLDQGLQFLIQYYNGEERAKGNILERFSAQQFPDLHSELNLSSLELGDSALYFCASSVLAGGYEQYFGPGTRLTVT.

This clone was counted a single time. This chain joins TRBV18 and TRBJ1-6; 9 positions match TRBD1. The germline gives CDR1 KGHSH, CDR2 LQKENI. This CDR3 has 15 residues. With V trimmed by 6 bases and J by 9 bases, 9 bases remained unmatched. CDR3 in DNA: TGTGCCAGCTCCCCAACCGGGACAGGGCCTTCACCCCTCCACTTT. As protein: CASSPTGTGPSPLHF.

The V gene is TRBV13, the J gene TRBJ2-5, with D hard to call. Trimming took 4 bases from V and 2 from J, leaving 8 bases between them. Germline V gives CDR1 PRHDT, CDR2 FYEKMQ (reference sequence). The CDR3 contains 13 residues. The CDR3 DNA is TGTGCCAGCAGCTCAGAACCTCAAGAGACCCAGTACTTC. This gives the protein CASSSEPQETQYF.

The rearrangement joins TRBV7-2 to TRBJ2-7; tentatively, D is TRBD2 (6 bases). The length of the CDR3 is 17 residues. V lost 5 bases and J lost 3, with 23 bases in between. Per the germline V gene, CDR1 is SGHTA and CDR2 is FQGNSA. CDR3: CASSPLRGVADYYEQYF. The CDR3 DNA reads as TGTGCCAGCAGCCCGTTAAGGGGAGTAGCGGATTACTACGAGCAGTACTTC. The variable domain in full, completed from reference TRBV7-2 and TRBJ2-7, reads GAGVSQSPSNKVTEKGKDVELRCDPISGHTALYWYRQSLGQGLEFLIYFQGNSAPDKSGLPSDRFSAERTGGSVSTLTIQRTQQEDSAVYLCASSPLRGVADYYEQYFGPGTRLTVT.

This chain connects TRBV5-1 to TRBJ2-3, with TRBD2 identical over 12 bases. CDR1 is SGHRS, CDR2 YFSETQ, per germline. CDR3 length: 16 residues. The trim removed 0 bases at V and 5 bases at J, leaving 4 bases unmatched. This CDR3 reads CASSLGTSGKQDTQYF. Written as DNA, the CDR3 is TGCGCCAGCAGCTTGGGGACTAGCGGGAAGCAAGATACGCAGTATTTT. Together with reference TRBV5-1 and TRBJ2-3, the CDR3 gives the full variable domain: KAGVTQTPRYLIKTRGQQVTLSCSPISGHRSVSWYQQTPGQGLQFLFEYFSETQRNKGNFPGRFSGRQFSNSRSEMNVSTLELGDSALYLCASSLGTSGKQDTQYFGPGTRLTVL.

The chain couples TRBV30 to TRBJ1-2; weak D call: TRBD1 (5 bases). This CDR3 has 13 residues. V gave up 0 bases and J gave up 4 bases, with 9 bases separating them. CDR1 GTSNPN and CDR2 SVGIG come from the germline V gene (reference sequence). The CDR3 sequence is CAWSVQGIYGYTF. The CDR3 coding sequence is TGTGCCTGGAGTGTTCAGGGAATCTATGGCTACACCTTC.

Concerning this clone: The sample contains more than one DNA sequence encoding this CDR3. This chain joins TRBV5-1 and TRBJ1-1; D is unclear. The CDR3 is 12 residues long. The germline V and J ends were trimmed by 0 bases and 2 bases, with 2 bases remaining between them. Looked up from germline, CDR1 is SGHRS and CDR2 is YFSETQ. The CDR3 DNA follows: TGCGCCAGCAGCTTGGTCAACACTGAAGCTTTCTTT. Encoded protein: CASSLVNTEAFF. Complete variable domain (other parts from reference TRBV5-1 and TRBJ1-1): KAGVTQTPRYLIKTRGQQVTLSCSPISGHRSVSWYQQTPGQGLQFLFEYFSETQRNKGNFPGRFSGRQFSNSRSEMNVSTLELGDSALYLCASSLVNTEAFFGQGTRLTVV.

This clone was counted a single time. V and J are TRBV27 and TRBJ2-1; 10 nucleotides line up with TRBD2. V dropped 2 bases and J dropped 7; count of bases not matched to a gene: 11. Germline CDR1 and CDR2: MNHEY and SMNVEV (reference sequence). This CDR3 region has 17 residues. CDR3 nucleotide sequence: TGTGCCAGCAGTTTAGCGTGGGTAGCGGGAGGAGAGAATGAGCAGTTCTTC. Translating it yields CASSLAWVAGGENEQFF.

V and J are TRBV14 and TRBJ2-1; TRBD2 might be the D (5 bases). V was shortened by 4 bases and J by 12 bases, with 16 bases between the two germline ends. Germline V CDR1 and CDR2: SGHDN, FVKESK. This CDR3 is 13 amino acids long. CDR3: CASSRTVGVRQFF. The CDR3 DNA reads TGTGCCAGCAGCCGTACTGTCGGGGTAAGGCAGTTCTTC. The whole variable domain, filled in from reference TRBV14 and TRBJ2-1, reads EAGVTQFPSHSVIEKGQTVTLRCDPISGHDNLYWYRRVMGKEIKFLLHFVKESKQDESGMPNNRFLAERTGGTYSTLKVQPAELEDSGVYFCASSRTVGVRQFFGPGTRLTVL.

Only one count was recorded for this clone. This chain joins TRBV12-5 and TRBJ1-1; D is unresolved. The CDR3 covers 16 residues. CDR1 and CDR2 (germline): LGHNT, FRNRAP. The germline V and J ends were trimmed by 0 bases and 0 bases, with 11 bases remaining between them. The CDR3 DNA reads TGTGCTAGTGGTTTGGTAATCTCAGTAGTGAACACTGAAGCTTTCTTT. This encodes CASGLVISVVNTEAFF.

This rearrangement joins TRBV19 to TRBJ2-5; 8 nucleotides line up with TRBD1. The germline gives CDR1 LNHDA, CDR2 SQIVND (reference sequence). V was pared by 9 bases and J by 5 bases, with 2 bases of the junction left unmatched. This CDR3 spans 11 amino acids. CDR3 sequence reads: CASRTGETQYF. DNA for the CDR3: TGTGCCAGCAGGACAGGGGAGACCCAGTACTTC.